This T cell receptor (beta chain) is drawn from a study of beta chain features in type 1 diabetes. Study as a whole: The study found patients and healthy donors alike in age, gender and cell yields.

As every portion of the isolated RNA was reverse transcribed, the sequencing read expressed TCRB transcripts. TCRdb keeps only in-frame clones here, not all; method: immunoSEQ multiplex PCR. The sample has around 400,000 clones, roughly 16% seen once. This CDR3 region has 16 residues. CDR1 is MNHEY and CDR2 is SVGAGI in the germline V gene. V shed 2 bases and J shed 9 bases, with 23 bases lying between them. The sequence derives from a woman between 18 and 30 years old in good health. The sample was naive CD4+ T cells from blood. The chain has TRBV6-5 and TRBJ2-7; perhaps TRBD2 as D (7 bases). CDR3 sequence (DNA): TGTGCCAGCAGTTACCAGGGTTTGGTGGGGGGGCAGGGGCAGTACTTC. Protein sequence: CASSYQGLVGGQGQYF.